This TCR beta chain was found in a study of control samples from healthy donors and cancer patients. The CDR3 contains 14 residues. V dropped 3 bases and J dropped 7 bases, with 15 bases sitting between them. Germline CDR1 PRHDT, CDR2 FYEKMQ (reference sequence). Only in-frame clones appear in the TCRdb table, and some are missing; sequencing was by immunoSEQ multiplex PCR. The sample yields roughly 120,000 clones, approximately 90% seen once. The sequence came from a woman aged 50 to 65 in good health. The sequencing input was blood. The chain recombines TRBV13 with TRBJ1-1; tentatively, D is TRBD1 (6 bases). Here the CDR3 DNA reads TGTGCCAGCAGCTTGCCCCCCGGGGGGCTTGAAGCTTTCTTT. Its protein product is CASSLPPGGLEAFF.